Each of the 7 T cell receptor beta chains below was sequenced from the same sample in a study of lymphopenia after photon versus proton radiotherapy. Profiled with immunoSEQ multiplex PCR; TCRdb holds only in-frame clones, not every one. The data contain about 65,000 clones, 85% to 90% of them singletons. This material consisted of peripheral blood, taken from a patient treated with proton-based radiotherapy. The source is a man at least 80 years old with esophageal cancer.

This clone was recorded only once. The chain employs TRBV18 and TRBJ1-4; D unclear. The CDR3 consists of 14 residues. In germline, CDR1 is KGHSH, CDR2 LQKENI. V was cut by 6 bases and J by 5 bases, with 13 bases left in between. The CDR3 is CASSPTGANEKLFF. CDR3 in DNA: TGTGCCAGCTCCCCAACGGGCGCGAATGAAAAACTGTTTTTT.

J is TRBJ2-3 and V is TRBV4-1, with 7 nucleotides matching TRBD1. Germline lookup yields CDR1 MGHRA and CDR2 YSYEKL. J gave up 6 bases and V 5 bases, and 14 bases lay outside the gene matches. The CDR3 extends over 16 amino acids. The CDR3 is CASSTTGQARGDTQYF. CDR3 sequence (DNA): TGCGCCAGCAGCACTACCGGACAGGCTAGAGGGGATACGCAGTATTTT.

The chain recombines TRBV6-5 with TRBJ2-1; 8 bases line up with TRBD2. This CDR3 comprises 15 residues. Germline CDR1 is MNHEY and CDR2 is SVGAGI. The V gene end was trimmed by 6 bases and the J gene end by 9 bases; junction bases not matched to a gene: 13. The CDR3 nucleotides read TGTGCCAGCAGCCGGACTAGCAGGTGGGGGGGTGAGCAGTTCTTC. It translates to CASSRTSRWGGEQFF.

The CDR3 region has the DNA TGTGCCAGTAGTACCCAAGGGGATTTGAACACTGAAGCTTTCTTT. Translation gives CASSTQGDLNTEAFF. This chain links TRBV19 with TRBJ1-1, with TRBD1 as a possible D gene (5 bases). The CDR3 has 15 amino acids. Germline values: CDR1 LNHDA, CDR2 SQIVND (reference sequence). V lost 4 bases, J lost 0 bases, and 12 bases lay in between.

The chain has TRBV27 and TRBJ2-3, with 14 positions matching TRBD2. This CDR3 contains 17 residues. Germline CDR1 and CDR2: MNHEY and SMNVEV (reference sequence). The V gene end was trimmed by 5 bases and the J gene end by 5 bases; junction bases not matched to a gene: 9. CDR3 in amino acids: CASSARLAGGLGDTQYF. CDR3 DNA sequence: TGTGCCAGCAGTGCACGACTAGCGGGGGGGCTTGGAGATACGCAGTATTTT.

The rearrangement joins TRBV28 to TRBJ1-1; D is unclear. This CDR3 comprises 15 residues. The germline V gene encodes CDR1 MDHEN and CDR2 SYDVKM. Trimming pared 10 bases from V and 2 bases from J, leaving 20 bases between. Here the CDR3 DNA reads TGTGCCAACCGATCCCCTTTCCAATCTAACACTGAAGCTTTCTTT. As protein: CANRSPFQSNTEAFF.

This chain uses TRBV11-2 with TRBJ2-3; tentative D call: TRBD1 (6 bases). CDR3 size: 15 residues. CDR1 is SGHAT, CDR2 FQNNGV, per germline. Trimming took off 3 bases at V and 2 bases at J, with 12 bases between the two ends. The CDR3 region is CASSLWPGDTDTQYF. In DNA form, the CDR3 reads TGTGCCAGCAGCTTGTGGCCAGGGGACACAGATACGCAGTATTTT.